These 20 T cell receptor beta chains came from one sample sequenced in a study of shared T cell receptors in the human thymus. Measured with immunoSEQ multiplex PCR; TCRdb has only the in-frame clones, and not every one. The sample records some 640,000 clones, 87% being singletons. A further study also used this sample, focusing on human thymus T cells.

The sample taken for sequencing was thymocytes. These receptors originate from a boy under three years old with a congenital heart defect.

This clone has just one count. CDR3 in DNA: TGTGCCACCAGCAGAGATAATCTGTTCAGGGGATTCTACAATGAGCAGTTCTTC. As protein: CATSRDNLFRGFYNEQFF. The genes are TRBV15 and TRBJ2-1; tentative D call: TRBD1 (6 bases). CDR1 is LNHNV and CDR2 is YYDKDF in the germline V gene (reference sequence). The CDR3 totals 18 residues. V dropped 0 bases and J dropped 3 bases, with 18 bases sitting between them. The full variable domain, its missing parts supplied by reference TRBV15 and TRBJ2-1, is DAMVIQNPRYQVTQFGKPVTLSCSQTLNHNVMYWYQQKSSQAPKLLFHYYDKDFNNEADTPDNFQSRRPNTSFCFLDIRSPGLGDTAMYLCATSRDNLFRGFYNEQFFGPGTRLTVL.

The rearrangement links TRBV30 to TRBJ1-1, with 9 bases aligning to TRBD1. The CDR3 extends over 15 amino acids. V was pared by 1 base and J by 5 bases, with 8 bases of the junction left unmatched. Germline V gene data show CDR1 as GTSNPN and CDR2 as SVGIG (reference sequence). The CDR3 DNA reads as TGTGCCTGGAGTGACACCAAGGACAGGGGTACTGAAGCTTTCTTT. Its translation: CAWSDTKDRGTEAFF.

The CDR3 loop reads CASSLANAAGDQETQYF. CDR3 sequence (DNA): TGTGCCAGCAGCTTGGCCAACGCGGCGGGGGACCAAGAGACCCAGTACTTC. The gene calls are TRBV5-4 and TRBJ2-5, with 7 bases that match TRBD2. Germline trimming cut 0 bases from V and 0 bases from J; bases unmatched to any gene: 8. CDR1 SGHNT and CDR2 YYREEE come from the germline V gene (reference sequence). The CDR3 spans 17 residues. Full variable domain (rest looked up from reference TRBV5-4 and TRBJ2-5): ETGVTQSPTHLIKTRGQQVTLRCSSQSGHNTVSWYQQALGQGPQFIFQYYREEENGRGNFPPRFSGLQFPNYSSELNVNALELDDSALYLCASSLANAAGDQETQYFGPGTRLLVL.

The rearrangement uses TRBV19 and TRBJ2-1, with a weak D call TRBD2 (5 bases). Germline CDR1 LNHDA, CDR2 SQIVND (reference sequence). The CDR3 loop spans 15 amino acids. Trimming cost V 0 bases and J 7 bases, with 13 bases left between them. The CDR3 DNA reads as TGTGCCAGTAGTATAGAGGGCCTAGCTAGAAATGAGCAGTTCTTC. Amino acids: CASSIEGLARNEQFF. Full variable domain (remainder filled in from reference TRBV19 and TRBJ2-1): DGGITQSPKYLFRKEGQNVTLSCEQNLNHDAMYWYRQDPGQGLRLIYYSQIVNDFQKGDIAEGYSVSREKKESFPLTVTSAQKNPTAFYLCASSIEGLARNEQFFGPGTRLTVL.

V is TRBV7-9 and J is TRBJ2-2; 8 nucleotides match TRBD2. V gave up 5 bases and J gave up 4 bases; unmatched junction bases: 12. The CDR3 loop spans 17 amino acids. Looked up from germline, CDR1 is SEHNR and CDR2 is FQNEAQ (reference sequence). DNA of the CDR3: TGTGCCAGCAGCACCGGACTAGCCGGGAGGGGCACCGGGGAGCTGTTTTTT. Protein: CASSTGLAGRGTGELFF.

The V and J genes are TRBV5-6 and TRBJ1-3; TRBD1 agrees at 8 bases. This CDR3 comprises 15 residues. The J segment lost 1 base and the V segment lost 4 bases, leaving 4 bases of the junction unmatched. Per germline, CDR1 SGHDT and CDR2 YYEEEE. As DNA, the CDR3 is TGTGCCAGCAGCGTATGGACAGGGTCTGGAAACACCATATATTTT. Its protein product is CASSVWTGSGNTIYF.

In nucleotides, the CDR3 is TGTGCCAGCAGTCACCAGGGGGCGGGTGAAAAACTGTTTTTT. Translating gives CASSHQGAGEKLFF. This chain uses TRBV6-5 with TRBJ1-4, with 8 positions matching TRBD1. This CDR3 is 14 amino acids long. The germline CDR1 and CDR2 sequences are MNHEY and SVGAGI. Trimming at V came to 5 bases and at J to 7 bases, leaving 6 bases not matched to a gene.

The gene calls are TRBV6-9 and TRBJ2-2, with D perhaps matching TRBD1 (5 bases). CDR3 length: 14 residues. Germline V gives CDR1 MNHGY, CDR2 SVAAGI. V was pared by 7 bases and J by 1 base, with 10 bases between. CDR3 DNA: TGTGCCAGCAATAGGGGAAAGAACACCGGGGAGCTGTTTTTT. It translates to CASNRGKNTGELFF.

In this sample, this clone turned up a few times. This rearrangement joins TRBV7-6 to TRBJ2-7; 7 bases map to TRBD2. V gave up 5 bases and J gave up 8 bases; unmatched junction bases: 9. CDR3 length: 13 residues. The germline gives CDR1 SGHVS, CDR2 FNYEAQ. The CDR3 region is CASSPTRGEKQYF. For the CDR3, the DNA is TGTGCCAGCAGCCCTACTCGGGGGGAAAAGCAGTACTTC.

The sample holds a few counts of this clone. V gene TRBV5-8 combines with J gene TRBJ2-7; unclear D gene. The CDR3 has 13 amino acids. The germline gives CDR1 SGHTS, CDR2 YDEGEE. V lost 2 bases to trimming and J lost 1 base, with 7 bases between them. CDR3 bases: TGTGCCAGCAGCTTTCCCGGTTCCTACGAGCAGTACTTC. Translated, it gives CASSFPGSYEQYF.

V usage is TRBV5-1 and J usage is TRBJ1-4; D is undetermined. Trimming removed 4 bases from V and 5 bases from J, with 12 bases in between. Germline CDR1 and CDR2: SGHRS and YFSETQ. The CDR3 contains 14 residues. The CDR3 spells CASSAEGRNEKLFF. The CDR3 coding sequence is TGCGCCAGCAGCGCGGAAGGGAGAAATGAAAAACTGTTTTTT.

CDR3 sequence reads: CASSAGGQGSTEAFF. The CDR3 region has the DNA TGTGCCAGCAGCGCGGGAGGACAGGGATCCACTGAAGCTTTCTTT. The rearrangement joins TRBV9 to TRBJ1-1; 8 bases match TRBD1. CDR1 and CDR2 (germline): SGDLS, YYNGEE. The CDR3 consists of 15 residues. Losses at the gene ends were 3 bases for V and 4 bases for J; bases not matched to a gene: 8.

The chain carries TRBV9 and TRBJ1-1; D gene unclear. This CDR3 spans 13 amino acids. V shed 3 bases and J shed 3 bases, with 9 bases lying between them. From germline, CDR1 is SGDLS and CDR2 YYNGEE. CDR3 amino acids: CASSADSYTEAFF. CDR3 in DNA: TGTGCCAGCAGCGCCGACTCCTACACTGAAGCTTTCTTT.

The J gene is TRBJ1-1, the V gene TRBV4-3; TRBD1 might be the D (5 bases). Trimming pared 3 bases from V and 5 bases from J, leaving 16 bases between. This CDR3 has 15 residues. The germline V gene has CDR1 LGHNA and CDR2 YSLEER. Here the CDR3 reads CASSHKEGFTTEAFF. The CDR3 nucleotides read TGCGCCAGCAGCCACAAGGAGGGGTTTACGACTGAAGCTTTCTTT.

The rearrangement links TRBV7-2 to TRBJ2-7; TRBD2 aligns across 11 bases. V was pared by 5 bases and J by 3 bases, with 3 bases of the junction left unmatched. Per the germline V gene, CDR1 is SGHTA and CDR2 is FQGNSA. The length of the CDR3 is 14 residues. The CDR3 DNA sequence: TGTGCCAGCAGCCCGGGACTAGCGGACTACGAGCAGTACTTC. It translates to CASSPGLADYEQYF.

V usage is TRBV5-1 and J usage is TRBJ2-3, with TRBD2 identical over 10 bases. This CDR3 spans 15 amino acids. Germline V gene data show CDR1 as SGHRS and CDR2 as YFSETQ. The junction had 4 bases not matched to a gene; V was cut back by 1 base and J by 5 bases. CDR3 protein: CASSLSAGGRDTQYF. CDR3 nucleotide sequence: TGCGCCAGCAGCTTGTCAGCGGGAGGGCGAGATACGCAGTATTTT.

This clone was detected only once. CDR3 DNA sequence: TGCGCCAGCAGCCAAGAACTCCGTCTAGCGGGAGATAATGAGCAGTTCTTC. Translated, it gives CASSQELRLAGDNEQFF. This chain connects TRBV4-3 to TRBJ2-1; 10 bases agree with TRBD2. CDR1 is LGHNA, CDR2 YSLEER, per germline. This CDR3 comprises 17 residues. J lost 7 bases, V lost 0 bases, and 9 bases had no gene match.

J is TRBJ2-1 and V is TRBV25-1; D is undetermined. Between the trimmed V and J ends, which lost 10 bases and 5 bases, there was a span of 15 bases. The length of the CDR3 is 13 residues. Germline V gene sequence: CDR1 MGHDK, CDR2 SYGVNS. This CDR3 is CATKQRVHNEQFF. The CDR3 bases are TGTGCCACCAAACAACGGGTACACAATGAGCAGTTCTTC.

The genes are TRBV4-1 and TRBJ1-5; 8 nucleotides agree with TRBD1. V shed 2 bases and J 4 bases; nucleotides not matched to a gene: 1. The CDR3 consists of 14 residues. The V gene's germline CDR1 is MGHRA and CDR2 YSYEKL. Written as DNA, the CDR3 is TGCGCCAGCAGCCAATGGACAGGGAATCAGCCCCAGCATTTT. This sequence encodes CASSQWTGNQPQHF.

J is TRBJ2-7 and V is TRBV27; 7 positions agree with TRBD1. Per the germline V gene, CDR1 is MNHEY and CDR2 is SMNVEV (reference sequence). With 2 bases clipped from V and 2 bases from J, the junction kept 0 bases outside the gene matches. The CDR3 sequence is 13 residues long. CDR3 nucleotide sequence: TGTGCCAGCAGTTTACAGGGGGCCTACGAGCAGTACTTC. It yields the protein CASSLQGAYEQYF.